These T cell receptor beta chains were read from a single sample in a study of control samples from healthy donors and cancer patients. Repertoires were generated with immunoSEQ multiplex PCR, while TCRdb's copy carries only in-frame clones and drops some. The data contain over 200,000 clones, roughly 80% of them singletons. The specimen sequenced was PBMCs. The receptors stem from a woman aged 55-75 years with lung cancer. Both conserved end residues are part of each CDR3. D genes are given only for firm matches. Size is omitted from some rows. Given values are once, few, many or a class for expanded clones.

NA,TRBJ2-1,TRBV24-1,NA,CATSDTGRSLGNEQFF,TGTGCCACCAGTGACACGGGACGCTCCTTGGGAAATGAGCAGTTCTTC
TRBD1,TRBJ1-6,TRBV3-1/TRBV3-2,NA,CASSQAGGTYSPLHF,TGTGCCAGCAGCCAGGCAGGGGGAACTTACTCACCCCTCCACTTT
NA,TRBJ1-5,TRBV7-8,once,CASSLEGRYQPQHF,TGTGCCAGCAGCTTAGAGGGAAGATATCAGCCCCAGCATTTT
NA,TRBJ2-2,TRBV7-2,NA,CASSLRGTGELFF,TGTGCCAGCAGCTTAAGGGGTACCGGGGAGCTGTTTTTT
NA,TRBJ2-2,TRBV19,NA,CASSLQGSSGELFF,TGTGCCAGTAGTTTACAGGGAAGCTCCGGGGAGCTGTTTTTT
NA,TRBJ1-6,TRBV5-5,NA,CASSFEVLSSPLHF,TGTGCCAGCAGCTTCGAGGTTCTGAGTTCACCCCTCCACTTT
NA,TRBJ2-3,TRBV27,NA,CASRRDPYTDTQYF,TGTGCCAGCCGACGGGACCCCTACACAGATACGCAGTATTTT
TRBD1,TRBJ2-7,TRBV25-1,NA,CASSSATGGTTYEQYF,TGTGCCAGCAGTTCTGCGACAGGGGGCACTACCTACGAGCAGTACTTC
NA,TRBJ2-5,TRBV28,NA,CASSLWGAETQYF,TGTGCCAGCAGTTTATGGGGGGCCGAGACCCAGTACTTC
TRBD1,TRBJ2-7,TRBV5-4,NA,CATGGQGSYEQYF,TGTGCTACCGGGGGACAGGGATCCTACGAGCAGTACTTC
TRBD1,TRBJ1-4,TRBV5-1,NA,CASSRQGSNEKLFF,TGCGCCAGCAGCCGACAGGGGTCTAATGAAAAACTGTTTTTT
NA,TRBJ1-1,TRBV5-1,once,CASSSQGQDTEAFF,TGCGCCAGCAGCTCCCAGGGGCAGGACACTGAAGCTTTCTTT
NA,TRBJ1-1,TRBV5-1,once,CASSPNRARGTEAFF,TGCGCCAGCAGCCCGAACAGGGCGCGGGGGACTGAAGCTTTCTTT
NA,TRBJ2-2,TRBV7-4,NA,CASRRGAVF,TGTGCCAGCCGCCGGGGAGCTGTTTTT
NA,TRBJ2-5,TRBV5-1,few,CASSLVGTRETQYF,TGCGCCAGCAGCTTGGTCGGGACAAGGGAGACCCAGTACTTC
TRBD1,TRBJ1-5,TRBV30,NA,CAWTRGYDQPQHF,TGTGCCTGGACCAGGGGGTATGATCAGCCCCAGCATTTT
NA,TRBJ1-1,TRBV7-9,NA,CASSLASGATEAFF,TGTGCCAGCAGCTTAGCTTCGGGGGCTACTGAAGCTTTCTTT